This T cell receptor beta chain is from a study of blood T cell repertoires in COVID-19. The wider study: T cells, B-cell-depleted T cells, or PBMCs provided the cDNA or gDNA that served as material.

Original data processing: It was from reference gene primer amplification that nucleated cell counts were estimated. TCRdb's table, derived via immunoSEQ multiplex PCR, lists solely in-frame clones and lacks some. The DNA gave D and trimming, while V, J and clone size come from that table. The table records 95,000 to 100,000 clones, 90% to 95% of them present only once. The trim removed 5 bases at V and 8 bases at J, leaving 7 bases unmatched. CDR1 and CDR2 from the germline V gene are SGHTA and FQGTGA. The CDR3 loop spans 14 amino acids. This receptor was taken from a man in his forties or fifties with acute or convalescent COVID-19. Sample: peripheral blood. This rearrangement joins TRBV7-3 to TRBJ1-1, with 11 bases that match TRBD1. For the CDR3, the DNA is TGTGCCAGCAGCCAAGGACAGGGGGCGATGGAAGCTTTCTTT. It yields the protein CASSQGQGAMEAFF. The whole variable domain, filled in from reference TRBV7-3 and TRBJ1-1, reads GAGVSQTPSNKVTEKGKYVELRCDPISGHTALYWYRQSLGQGPEFLIYFQGTGAADDSGLPNDRFFAVRPEGSVSTLKIQRTERGDSAVYLCASSQGQGAMEAFFGQGTRLTVV.